The TCR beta chain described here comes from a study of T cells in localized non-small cell lung cancer. Whole-study results and caveats: Uninvolved adjacent lung showed peak T cell clonality, exceeding tumor. Longer survival (overall) was linked to higher T cell density in blood. A median around 57 of the top 100 tumor clones appeared in adjacent lung. As only one tumor region underwent sequencing, heterogeneity remains possible.

The method was immunoSEQ multiplex PCR; TCRdb's version includes in-frame clones alone and lacks a portion of them. Here the sample spans about 61,000 clones, roughly 90% being singletons. Remarks on this clone: The antigen remains unidentified.

The V and J ends lost 0 bases and 5 bases, in that order; junction bases with no gene match: 12. Germline lookup yields CDR1 ENHRY and CDR2 SYGVKD. This CDR3 spans 17 amino acids. The material sequenced was peripheral blood, taken before any cancer treatment. The source of this sequence is a man aged 40 to 70 with stage I squamous cell lung carcinoma. This sequence joins TRBV10-3 and TRBJ2-7, with 8 bases lining up with TRBD1. The CDR3 loop reads CAISESSGGQALHEQYF. The DNA for the CDR3 is TGTGCCATCAGTGAGTCGAGTGGGGGACAGGCTTTACACGAGCAGTACTTC.